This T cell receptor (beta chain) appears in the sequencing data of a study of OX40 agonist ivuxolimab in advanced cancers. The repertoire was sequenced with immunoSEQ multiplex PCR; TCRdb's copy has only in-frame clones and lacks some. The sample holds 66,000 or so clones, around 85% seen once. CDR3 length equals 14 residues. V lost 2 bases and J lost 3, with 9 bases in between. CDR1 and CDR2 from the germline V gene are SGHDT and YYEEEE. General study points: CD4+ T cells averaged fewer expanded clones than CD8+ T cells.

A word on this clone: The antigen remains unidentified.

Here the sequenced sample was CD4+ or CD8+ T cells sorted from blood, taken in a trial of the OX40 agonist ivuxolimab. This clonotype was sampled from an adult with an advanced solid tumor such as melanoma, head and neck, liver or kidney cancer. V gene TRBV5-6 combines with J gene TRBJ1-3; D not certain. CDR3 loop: CASSFREVGNTIYF. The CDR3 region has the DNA TGTGCCAGCAGCTTTCGCGAAGTTGGAAACACCATATATTTT.